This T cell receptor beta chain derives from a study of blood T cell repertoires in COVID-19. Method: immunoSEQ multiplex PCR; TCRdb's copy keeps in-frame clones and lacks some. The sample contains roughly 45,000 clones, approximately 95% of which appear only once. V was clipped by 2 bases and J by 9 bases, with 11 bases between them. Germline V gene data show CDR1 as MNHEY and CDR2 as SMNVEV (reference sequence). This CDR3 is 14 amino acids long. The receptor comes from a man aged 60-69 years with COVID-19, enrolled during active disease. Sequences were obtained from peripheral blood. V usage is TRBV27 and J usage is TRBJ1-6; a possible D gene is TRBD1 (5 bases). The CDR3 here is CASSLGGGVSPLHF. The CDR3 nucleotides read TGTGCCAGCAGTTTAGGGGGAGGGGTTTCACCCCTCCACTTT.